A selection of T cell receptor beta chains follows, all from one sample in a study of technical replicates of blood from a handful of donors. Sequenced by immunoSEQ multiplex PCR; TCRdb stores in-frame clones only, minus some. The data contain 75,000 to 95,000 clones, less than 95% of them singletons. Sequencing was carried out using T cells isolated from PBMCs. Receptor source: a human donor in good health. The CDR3 runs from the conserved cysteine through the conserved F or W. Fields, in order: V gene, J gene, D gene, clone size, CDR3 protein. The D gene is left open where the match is weak. The listing skips clone size in some rows; elsewhere it reads once, few, many or a size class.

v_call: TRBV6-1; j_call: TRBJ1-2; d_call: TRBD1; clone_size: NA; cdr3_aa: CASSEPYRGDGYTF
v_call: TRBV11-3; j_call: TRBJ2-7; d_call: NA; clone_size: NA; cdr3_aa: CASSPGSLEQYF
v_call: TRBV28; j_call: TRBJ1-2; d_call: TRBD1; clone_size: NA; cdr3_aa: CASSPSPDRGYGYTF
v_call: TRBV7-7; j_call: TRBJ1-1; d_call: TRBD1; clone_size: few; cdr3_aa: CASSSDRDTEAFF
v_call: TRBV28; j_call: TRBJ1-5; d_call: TRBD1; clone_size: NA; cdr3_aa: CASSYLGQVVINQPQHF
v_call: TRBV6-5; j_call: TRBJ2-1; d_call: NA; clone_size: once; cdr3_aa: CASSLTFYSYNEQFF
v_call: TRBV28; j_call: TRBJ2-3; d_call: TRBD2; clone_size: once; cdr3_aa: CASKDLVRDYITDTQYF
v_call: TRBV30; j_call: TRBJ2-7; d_call: NA; clone_size: NA; cdr3_aa: CAWTTGTTTYEQYF
v_call: TRBV18; j_call: TRBJ2-7; d_call: TRBD1; clone_size: NA; cdr3_aa: CASSPRTGPPYEQYF
v_call: TRBV4-2; j_call: TRBJ1-1; d_call: TRBD1; clone_size: NA; cdr3_aa: CASSQDLGGGQGERF
v_call: TRBV7-2; j_call: TRBJ1-5; d_call: NA; clone_size: NA; cdr3_aa: CASDESLAGQPQHF
v_call: TRBV29-1; j_call: TRBJ1-5; d_call: TRBD1; clone_size: NA; cdr3_aa: CSARQGGQPQHF
v_call: TRBV9; j_call: TRBJ2-7; d_call: TRBD2; clone_size: NA; cdr3_aa: CASSVAGTSGYPSYEQYF
v_call: TRBV29-1; j_call: TRBJ2-7; d_call: NA; clone_size: NA; cdr3_aa: CSVASVSSYEQYF
v_call: TRBV5-1; j_call: TRBJ2-7; d_call: TRBD1; clone_size: NA; cdr3_aa: CASSLERTGGSYEQYF
v_call: TRBV19; j_call: TRBJ1-3; d_call: NA; clone_size: NA; cdr3_aa: CASSIGAPMNTIYF
v_call: TRBV6-6; j_call: TRBJ1-6; d_call: NA; clone_size: NA; cdr3_aa: CASSIQGTNNSPLHF
v_call: TRBV10-1; j_call: TRBJ2-7; d_call: NA; clone_size: NA; cdr3_aa: CASSGGSYEQYF
v_call: TRBV5-5; j_call: TRBJ2-2; d_call: TRBD2; clone_size: once; cdr3_aa: CASTKISGRGTGELFF
v_call: TRBV6-1; j_call: TRBJ2-3; d_call: TRBD2; clone_size: once; cdr3_aa: CASSISGGETDTQYF
v_call: TRBV19; j_call: TRBJ1-1; d_call: NA; clone_size: NA; cdr3_aa: CASSGDRPLSTEAFF
v_call: TRBV29-1; j_call: TRBJ2-4; d_call: TRBD2; clone_size: NA; cdr3_aa: CSVVGGVGLNIQYF